A single sample is the source of the 24 T cell receptor beta chains below, sequenced in a study of CD8+CD57+ T cells in acquired aplastic anemia. Genomic DNA acted as the template from which TCR beta VDJ combination and CDR3 sequence profiling were carried out. TCRdb used MiXCR to reprocess the reads, holding one entry per CDR3 protein. The sample yields 200,000 or so distinct CDR3 sequences, 64% seen once. Sequenced input: sorted CD4+, CD8+, or CD8+CD57+ T cells (not recorded which) from PBMCs. The receptors were gathered from a human donor with severe aplastic anemia or a healthy control (not recorded which).

The chain couples TRBV12-3 or TRBV12-4 to TRBJ1-2; D uncertain. Between the trimmed V and J ends, which lost 4 bases and 4 bases, there was a span of 7 bases. CDR3 size: 12 residues. The CDR3 region is CASSWTVYGYTF. The CDR3 DNA is TGTGCCAGCAGTTGGACGGTCTATGGCTACACCTTC.

In its sample, this clonotype was seen many times. The genes are TRBV12-3 or TRBV12-4 and TRBJ2-1, with 8 bases lining up with TRBD2. The CDR3 has 19 residues. V trimming: 7 bases; J trimming: 0 bases; junction bases outside the gene matches: 17. CDR3 nucleotide sequence: TGTGCCAGCACCCCTCTACCCACGGGGGGGCCATACTCCTACAATGAGCAGTTCTTC. Translated: CASTPLPTGGPYSYNEQFF.

This clonotype was counted only a few times. V gene TRBV7-2 combines with J gene TRBJ2-7, with 9 bases matching TRBD2. V was clipped by 1 base and J by 2 bases; unmatched bases: 6. The CDR3 spans 16 residues. Germline V gene data show CDR1 as SGHTA and CDR2 as FQGNSA. CDR3 region: CASSLGGQRGAYEQYF. The CDR3 nucleotides are TGTGCCAGCAGCTTAGGAGGTCAGCGGGGGGCCTACGAGCAGTACTTC.

The chain uses TRBV19 and TRBJ2-5; D assignment may be TRBD1 or TRBD2 (6 bases each). The CDR3 covers 16 residues. From germline, CDR1 is LNHDA and CDR2 SQIVND (reference sequence). Trimming cost V 9 bases and J 2 bases, with 22 bases left between them. The CDR3 coding sequence is TGTGCCAGCAGCTCCTTGGTGGGGGGCCCTCAAGAGACCCAGTACTTC. Its protein is CASSSLVGGPQETQYF.

This chain connects TRBV19 to TRBJ2-6; D possibly corresponds to TRBD1 (6 bases). Deletions cut 7 bases from V and 1 base from J, with 11 bases between. This CDR3 is 15 amino acids long. Germline V gives CDR1 LNHDA, CDR2 SQIVND (reference sequence). CDR3 sequence reads: CASMITGSGANVLTF. CDR3 nucleotides: TGTGCCAGTATGATTACAGGGTCTGGGGCCAACGTCCTGACTTTC. The full variable domain, with the rest looked up from reference TRBV19 and TRBJ2-6, is DGGITQSPKYLFRKEGQNVTLSCEQNLNHDAMYWYRQDPGQGLRLIYYSQIVNDFQKGDIAEGYSVSREKKESFPLTVTSAQKNPTAFYLCASMITGSGANVLTFGAGSRLTVL.

This clonotype was seen a single time. The genes are TRBV2 and TRBJ2-3; D unresolved. This CDR3 spans 11 amino acids. CDR1 is SNHLY, CDR2 FYNNEI, per germline. V was pared by 3 bases and J by 4 bases, with 2 bases between. Written as DNA, the CDR3 is TGTGCCAGCAGTGATCCAGATACGCAGTATTTT. Translated, it gives CASSDPDTQYF.

The chain links TRBV12-5 to TRBJ2-7, with 7 nucleotides matching TRBD1. CDR3 length equals 14 residues. Germline CDR1 reads LGHNT; CDR2 reads FRNRAP. DNA for the CDR3: TGTGCCAGCAGTTCAGTAGGGGGCCTTTACGAGCAGTACTTC. It translates to CASSSVGGLYEQYF.

The V and J genes are TRBV2 and TRBJ1-5; D is unclear. The CDR3 covers 14 residues. CDR1 is SNHLY and CDR2 is FYNNEI in the germline V gene. Trimming removed 6 bases from V and 0 bases from J, with 9 bases in between. The CDR3 protein is CASRAVYSNQPQHF. In DNA, the CDR3 is TGTGCCAGCAGGGCGGTATATAGCAATCAGCCCCAGCATTTT.

Worth noting for this clonotype: Compared with germline, one end of the junction differs, possibly owing to a read error. This sequence joins TRBV7-9 and TRBJ2-7; D may be TRBD2 (5 bases). CDR3 length: 14 amino acids. CDR1 and CDR2 (germline): SEHNR, FQNEAQ (reference sequence). The CDR3 protein is CASSLGLDSYEQYF. CDR3 bases: TGTGCTAGCAGCTTAGGACTGGACTCCTACGAGCAGTACTTC.

The chain is built from TRBV12-3 or TRBV12-4 and TRBJ1-1; D not certain. The V end was cut by 7 bases, the J end by 4 bases, with 13 bases between. The CDR3 sequence is 13 residues long. The CDR3 DNA sequence: TGTGCCAGCAATCCTGGGGAGGGCACTGAAGCTTTCTTT. Its translation: CASNPGEGTEAFF.

This clonotype has ten or more counts. The chain employs TRBV5-4 and TRBJ1-1; 9 bases agree with TRBD1. After removal of 4 bases from V and 4 bases from J, the junction contained 8 bases not matched to a gene. Germline V CDR1 and CDR2: SGHNT, YYREEE (reference sequence). The CDR3 loop spans 15 amino acids. The CDR3 sequence is CASSPGQGGRTEAFF. DNA for the CDR3: TGTGCCAGCAGCCCGGGACAGGGCGGTCGCACTGAAGCTTTCTTT.

The genes are TRBV7-9 and TRBJ1-6; D ambiguous. Germline V lookup: CDR1 SEHNR, CDR2 FQNEAQ (reference sequence). V was trimmed by 1 base and J by 9 bases, leaving 13 bases between them. The CDR3 length is 15 residues. The CDR3 nucleotides read TGTGCCAGCAGCTTAGTTGGGCAGGCGGTTTCACCCCTCCACTTT. It encodes CASSLVGQAVSPLHF.

In its sample, this clonotype was seen once. The chain links TRBV10-3 to TRBJ2-7; D not resolved. Germline CDR1 and CDR2: ENHRY and SYGVKD. This CDR3 is built from 15 residues. Trimming shortened V by 10 bases and J by 0 bases, and 19 bases separated the two germline ends. In DNA form, the CDR3 reads TGTGCCAGCAGACTTCTTCCGCATAGCTCCTACGAGCAGTACTTC. Its translation is CASRLLPHSSYEQYF.

This clonotype was detected once. This chain joins TRBV20-1 and TRBJ1-2, with TRBD1 identical over 8 bases. V was pared by 2 bases and J by 4 bases, with 6 bases of the junction left unmatched. CDR1 is DFQATT, CDR2 SNEGSKA, per germline (reference sequence). The CDR3 totals 14 residues. The CDR3 is CSARSGGGGYGYTF. CDR3 DNA sequence: TGCAGTGCTAGATCAGGGGGCGGAGGCTATGGCTACACCTTC.

The table lists this clonotype with a few counts. The J gene is TRBJ1-6, the V gene TRBV9; D ambiguous. The CDR3 totals 13 residues. Per germline, CDR1 SGDLS and CDR2 YYNGEE. Between the trimmed V and J ends, which lost 0 bases and 13 bases, there was a span of 11 bases. In DNA, the CDR3 is TGTGCCAGCAGCGTAGTTGGCGAAGTCCCCCTCCACTTT. Protein product: CASSVVGEVPLHF.

There are many counts of this clonotype. The chain joins TRBV7-2 to TRBJ1-2; D remains ambiguous. Trimming took off 3 bases at V and 0 bases at J, with 14 bases between the two ends. The CDR3 spans 16 residues. Germline values: CDR1 SGHTA, CDR2 FQGNSA. The CDR3 region has the DNA TGTGCCAGCAGCTTCGCTCCCAGCGGTACTAACTATGGCTACACCTTC. Translation gives CASSFAPSGTNYGYTF. The full variable domain, rest sourced from reference TRBV7-2 and TRBJ1-2, is GAGVSQSPSNKVTEKGKDVELRCDPISGHTALYWYRQSLGQGLEFLIYFQGNSAPDKSGLPSDRFSAERTGGSVSTLTIQRTQQEDSAVYLCASSFAPSGTNYGYTFGSGTRLTVV.

This clonotype was found once. The CDR3 protein is CSARVNRGSEQFF. CDR3 nucleotides: TGCAGTGCTAGAGTAAACAGGGGCAGTGAGCAGTTCTTC. This chain connects TRBV20-1 to TRBJ2-1; 7 bases fit TRBD1. The CDR3 covers 13 residues. The V gene's germline CDR1 is DFQATT and CDR2 SNEGSKA (reference sequence). J was trimmed by 9 bases and V by 1 base; bases with no gene match: 6.

This clonotype was seen only a few times. The chain employs TRBV24-1 and TRBJ2-3; 8 bases are a match to TRBD1. This CDR3 has 13 amino acids. The V gene's germline CDR1 is KGHDR and CDR2 SFDVKD. Losses at the gene ends were 7 bases for V and 6 bases for J; bases not matched to a gene: 5. CDR3 nucleotide sequence: TGTGCCACCAGCCTGGACAGGGCCGATACGCAGTATTTT. Residues: CATSLDRADTQYF.

This clonotype was recorded only once. The chain links TRBV10-2 to TRBJ1-6, with D possibly TRBD1 on 6 matching bases. Germline V gives CDR1 WSHSY, CDR2 SAAADI. Trimming cost V 3 bases and J 7 bases, with 13 bases left between them. CDR3 length equals 15 residues. The CDR3 is CASSDAGQMNSPLHF. In DNA, the CDR3 is TGCGCCAGCAGTGACGCCGGACAGATGAATTCACCCCTCCACTTT.

This chain connects TRBV2 to TRBJ1-1; no reliable D call. CDR1 and CDR2 from the germline V gene are SNHLY and FYNNEI. The CDR3 covers 13 residues. The ends were cut back, 6 bases at V and 5 bases at J, with 13 bases in the middle. CDR3 coding DNA: TGTGCCAGCAGCGAGAGGGAGACAACTGAAGCTTTCTTT. Protein sequence: CASSERETTEAFF.

The chain employs TRBV29-1 and TRBJ1-5; D is ambiguous. Germline V lookup: CDR1 SQVTM, CDR2 ANQGSEA. V was pared by 6 bases and J by 3 bases, with 15 bases between. This CDR3 is built from 14 residues. The CDR3 bases are TGCAGCGTCGCGAAGGGAGGCTCCAATCAGCCCCAGCATTTT. Its protein product is CSVAKGGSNQPQHF.

There are many counts of this clonotype. The chain combines TRBV7-2 with TRBJ1-3; D ambiguous. From germline, CDR1 is SGHTA and CDR2 FQGNSA. V was cut by 4 bases and J by 3 bases, with 13 bases left in between. This CDR3 has 15 residues. The CDR3 protein is CASSSPGFGGNTIYF. The DNA for the CDR3 is TGTGCCAGCAGCTCCCCCGGATTCGGTGGAAACACCATATATTTT.

Only one count was recorded for this clonotype. J is TRBJ1-6 and V is TRBV6-6, with a tentative D call TRBD1 (5 bases). CDR3 length: 14 amino acids. Germline CDR1 is MNHNY and CDR2 is SVGAGI (reference sequence). V lost 6 bases and J 7 bases, leaving 13 bases between the germline ends. The CDR3 spells CASRETVWNSPLHF. The CDR3 DNA sequence: TGTGCCAGCAGAGAGACAGTCTGGAATTCACCCCTCCACTTT.

The chain links TRBV19 to TRBJ2-2, with D perhaps matching TRBD1 (7 bases). Germline loops: CDR1 LNHDA, CDR2 SQIVND (reference sequence). Trimming pared 6 bases from V and 6 bases from J, leaving 14 bases between. The CDR3 contains 14 residues. DNA of the CDR3: TGTGCCAGTAGGACGACAGGGAGGTCCGGGGAGCTGTTTTTT. It specifies CASRTTGRSGELFF.